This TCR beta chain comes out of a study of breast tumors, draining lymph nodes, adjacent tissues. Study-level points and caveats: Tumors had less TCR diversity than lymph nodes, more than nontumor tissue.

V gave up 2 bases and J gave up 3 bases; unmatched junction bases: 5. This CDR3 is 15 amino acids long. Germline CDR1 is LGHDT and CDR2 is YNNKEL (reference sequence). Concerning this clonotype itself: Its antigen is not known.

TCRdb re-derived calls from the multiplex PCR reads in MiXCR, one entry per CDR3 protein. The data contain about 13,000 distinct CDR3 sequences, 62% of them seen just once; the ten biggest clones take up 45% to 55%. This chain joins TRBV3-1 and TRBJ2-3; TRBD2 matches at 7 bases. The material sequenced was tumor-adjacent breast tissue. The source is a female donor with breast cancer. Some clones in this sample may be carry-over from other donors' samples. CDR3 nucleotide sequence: TGTGCCAGCAGCCAACTGGCGGGGGATACAGATACGCAGTATTTT. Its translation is CASSQLAGDTDTQYF.